Presented here are 32 T cell receptor beta chains from one specimen sequenced in a study of blood T cell repertoires in COVID-19. Generated by immunoSEQ multiplex PCR, the TCRdb table keeps only in-frame clones and is missing some. The table records a few hundred thousand clones, 85% of them present only once. The sample comprised PBMCs or T cells enriched from blood (not recorded which). These receptors all come from a woman between 50 and 59 years old who had recovered from COVID-19.

The chain has TRBV6-1 and TRBJ2-2; 9 bases are a match to TRBD2. This CDR3 comprises 16 residues. The V and J ends lost 4 bases and 2 bases, in that order; junction bases with no gene match: 5. Germline CDR1 is MNHNS and CDR2 is SASEGT. DNA of the CDR3: TGTGCCAGCAGTGCAGAGGGACTAGCAAACACCGGGGAGCTGTTTTTT. Protein: CASSAEGLANTGELFF.

This clone was seen only once. The chain has TRBV11-2 and TRBJ1-1; D may be TRBD1 (5 bases). CDR1 and CDR2 (germline): SGHAT, FQNNGV. The CDR3 has 13 amino acids. Trimming removed 4 bases at V and 7 bases at J, with 13 bases between. The CDR3 bases are TGTGCCAGCAGCTCTGACAGTACATATGAAGCTTTCTTT. It is translated as CASSSDSTYEAFF.

The V and J genes are TRBV2 and TRBJ2-2; D uncertain. CDR3 size: 13 residues. In germline, CDR1 is SNHLY, CDR2 FYNNEI. Trimming took off 2 bases at V and 5 bases at J, with 6 bases between the two ends. This CDR3 is CASSEYNTGELFF. CDR3 bases: TGTGCCAGCAGTGAATACAATACCGGGGAGCTGTTTTTT. Full variable domain (missing parts from reference TRBV2 and TRBJ2-2): EPEVTQTPSHQVTQMGQEVILRCVPISNHLYFYWYRQILGQKVEFLVSFYNNEISEKSEIFDDQFSVERPDGSNFTLKIRSTKLEDSAMYFCASSEYNTGELFFGEGSRLTVL.

The chain carries TRBV28 and TRBJ2-4; D might be TRBD2 (6 bases). The CDR3 length is 12 residues. Germline V gives CDR1 MDHEN, CDR2 SYDVKM. The V and J ends lost 8 bases and 6 bases respectively, with 11 bases between them. The CDR3 loop is CASGDGRNIQYF. CDR3 sequence (DNA): TGTGCCAGCGGGGACGGGAGAAACATTCAGTACTTC. Full variable domain (rest looked up from reference TRBV28 and TRBJ2-4): DVKVTQSSRYLVKRTGEKVFLECVQDMDHENMFWYRQDPGLGLRLIYFSYDVKMKEKGDIPEGYSVSREKKERFSLILESASTNQTSMYLCASGDGRNIQYFGAGTRLSVL.

With respect to this clone: Within the sample, other DNA sequences also encode this same CDR3. The chain uses TRBV4-3 and TRBJ2-5; TRBD1 aligns across 11 bases. The CDR3 length is 15 residues. The germline gives CDR1 LGHNA, CDR2 YSLEER. Trimming at V came to 3 bases and at J to 2 bases, leaving 2 bases not matched to a gene. CDR3 bases: TGCGCCAGCAGCCAGGGACAGGGGGTTCAAGAGACCCAGTACTTC. Its translation is CASSQGQGVQETQYF.

The chain carries TRBV6-5 and TRBJ1-5; D ambiguous. The V and J ends lost 6 bases and 0 bases respectively, with 12 bases between them. Germline V gives CDR1 MNHEY, CDR2 SVGAGI. The CDR3 has 15 residues. In DNA form, the CDR3 reads TGTGCCAGCAGGCTCGACATGAATAGCAATCAGCCCCAGCATTTT. This encodes CASRLDMNSNQPQHF.

The genes are TRBV7-9 and TRBJ1-1; unclear D gene. The V gene's germline CDR1 is SEHNR and CDR2 FQNEAQ (reference sequence). Trimming removed 3 bases at V and 7 bases at J, with 9 bases between. The CDR3 is 12 amino acids. The CDR3 DNA is TGTGCCAGCAGCTTTGGGGAGGGTGAAGCTTTCTTT. Protein product: CASSFGEGEAFF.

This clone occurred a few times. The gene calls are TRBV2 and TRBJ1-1, with TRBD1 identical over 9 bases. This CDR3 has 14 amino acids. CDR1 and CDR2 from the germline V gene are SNHLY and FYNNEI. V shed 6 bases, J shed 5 bases, and the junction held 7 bases outside the gene matches. The CDR3 DNA is TGTGCCAGCAGGGACAGGGGAGTGAGAACTGAAGCTTTCTTT. This codes for CASRDRGVRTEAFF.

The gene calls are TRBV7-3 and TRBJ2-5, with D perhaps matching TRBD1 (5 bases). Between the trimmed V and J ends, which lost 0 bases and 5 bases, there was a span of 13 bases. This CDR3 comprises 15 residues. Germline V gene lookup returns CDR1 SGHTA and CDR2 FQGTGA. CDR3 in amino acids: CASSLTKGRWETQYF. The CDR3 DNA reads TGTGCCAGCAGCTTAACTAAGGGGCGTTGGGAGACCCAGTACTTC. Full variable domain (rest looked up from reference TRBV7-3 and TRBJ2-5): GAGVSQTPSNKVTEKGKYVELRCDPISGHTALYWYRQSLGQGPEFLIYFQGTGAADDSGLPNDRFFAVRPEGSVSTLKIQRTERGDSAVYLCASSLTKGRWETQYFGPGTRLLVL.

The chain has TRBV3-1 (or the pseudogene TRBV3-2) and TRBJ1-4; 9 nucleotides line up with TRBD1. Germline loops: CDR1 LGHDT, CDR2 YNNKEL (reference sequence). This CDR3 is 14 amino acids long. The V gene end was trimmed by 2 bases and the J gene end by 8 bases; junction bases not matched to a gene: 3. The CDR3 DNA is TGTGCCAGCAGCCAAACAGGGGGCCGAGAAAAACTGTTTTTT. Its translation is CASSQTGGREKLFF.

The genes are TRBV5-1 and TRBJ1-4; the match to TRBD1 covers 8 bases. V lost 7 bases to trimming and J lost 8 bases; unmatched junction nucleotides: 10. Germline loops: CDR1 SGHRS, CDR2 YFSETQ. The CDR3 length is 14 residues. In nucleotides, the CDR3 is TGCGCCAGCCAGTCGGGGACAGGATTCGAAAAACTGTTTTTT. Protein sequence: CASQSGTGFEKLFF.

This clone was seen many times. The CDR3 DNA reads TGTGCCATCAGTGGTGGACAGGGTGTCTATGGCTACACCTTC. It translates to CAISGGQGVYGYTF. The chain is built from TRBV10-3 and TRBJ1-2; 8 bases fit TRBD1. From germline, CDR1 is ENHRY and CDR2 SYGVKD. The CDR3 consists of 14 residues. Trimming took 4 bases from V and 4 from J; bases not matched to a gene: 5.

In this sample, this clone turned up once. The chain has TRBV3-1 (or the pseudogene TRBV3-2) and TRBJ2-1; TRBD2 agrees at 9 bases. With V trimmed by 0 bases and J by 8 bases, 11 bases remained unmatched. Germline CDR1 reads LGHDT; CDR2 reads YNNKEL (reference sequence). The length of the CDR3 is 17 residues. The CDR3 here is CASSQESSGNPEDEQFF. CDR3 in DNA: TGTGCCAGCAGCCAAGAGTCTAGCGGGAATCCTGAGGATGAGCAGTTCTTC.

Worth noting for this clone: Other DNA sequences in the same sample also yield this CDR3. Written as DNA, the CDR3 is TGTGCCAGCAGCCCCCGGGATGAAAAACTGTTTTTT. This codes for CASSPRDEKLFF. The V gene is TRBV7-9, the J gene TRBJ1-4; D gene uncertain. Trimming cost V 5 bases and J 6 bases, with 7 bases left between them. CDR1 and CDR2 (germline): SEHNR, FQNEAQ (reference sequence). This CDR3 has 12 amino acids.

Here the CDR3 DNA reads TGTGCCAGCAGCTCCGTCGTGGAGTCCTACGAGCAGTACTTC. Protein: CASSSVVESYEQYF. The V call is TRBV7-2, the J call TRBJ2-7; D is undetermined. There are 14 residues in the CDR3. In germline, CDR1 is SGHTA, CDR2 FQGNSA. V shed 4 bases and J shed 1 base, with 11 bases lying between them.

This clone was detected once. V gene TRBV10-3 combines with J gene TRBJ1-3; 7 bases are shared with TRBD1. Germline V gene sequence: CDR1 ENHRY, CDR2 SYGVKD. This CDR3 is 13 amino acids long. V shed 6 bases and J 3 bases; nucleotides not matched to a gene: 2. Here the CDR3 DNA reads TGTGCCATCAGAGACAGGGTTGGAAACACCATATATTTT. It translates to CAIRDRVGNTIYF.

The genes are TRBV28 and TRBJ2-1, with 10 nucleotides matching TRBD1. Germline V gives CDR1 MDHEN, CDR2 SYDVKM. Trimming at V came to 5 bases and at J to 6 bases, leaving 10 bases not matched to a gene. The CDR3 totals 16 residues. The CDR3 DNA reads as TGTGCCAGCAGTACGCCGGGACAGGGGAAGATCAATGAGCAGTTCTTC. This encodes CASSTPGQGKINEQFF.

The chain combines TRBV11-2 with TRBJ2-1; TRBD1 matches at 7 bases. V dropped 0 bases and J dropped 7; count of bases not matched to a gene: 6. The CDR3 extends over 15 amino acids. Germline CDR1 and CDR2: SGHAT and FQNNGV. CDR3 in amino acids: CASSLERGPRNEQFF. The CDR3 DNA follows: TGTGCCAGCAGCTTAGAGAGGGGGCCAAGGAATGAGCAGTTCTTC.

CDR3 DNA sequence: TGCGCCAGCAGCCAAGAGATTAGCTCCTACGAGCAGTACTTC. Its translation is CASSQEISSYEQYF. This chain uses TRBV4-1 with TRBJ2-7, with unresolved D. Trimming removed 0 bases at V and 0 bases at J, with 6 bases between. There are 14 residues in the CDR3. Germline V gene lookup returns CDR1 MGHRA and CDR2 YSYEKL.

This chain links TRBV7-9 with TRBJ2-2; weak D call: TRBD2 (5 bases). Deletions cut 5 bases from V and 2 bases from J, with 18 bases between. CDR1 is SEHNR, CDR2 FQNEAQ, per germline (reference sequence). This CDR3 region has 17 residues. The CDR3 DNA follows: TGTGCCAGCAGCCCGAGGGCGATGGGCCCCAACACCGGGGAGCTGTTTTTT. Translated: CASSPRAMGPNTGELFF. The whole variable domain, filled in from reference TRBV7-9 and TRBJ2-2, reads DTGVSQNPRHKITKRGQNVTFRCDPISEHNRLYWYRQTLGQGPEFLTYFQNEAQLEKSRLLSDRFSAERPKGSFSTLEIQRTEQGDSAMYLCASSPRAMGPNTGELFFGEGSRLTVL.

This clone was detected only once. The chain employs TRBV9 and TRBJ2-1, with 11 bases fitting TRBD2. The germline V gene has CDR1 SGDLS and CDR2 YYNGEE. The CDR3 runs to 15 residues. Trimming cost V 4 bases and J 4 bases; bases outside gene matches: 4. In DNA form, the CDR3 reads TGTGCCAGCAGCCCAGGGACTAGCGGTTACAATGAGCAGTTCTTC. This sequence encodes CASSPGTSGYNEQFF.

This clone was recorded once. V and J are TRBV6-4 and TRBJ2-7; TRBD2 agrees at 15 bases. The germline CDR1 and CDR2 sequences are MRHNA and SNTAGT. J lost 0 bases, V lost 6 bases, and 6 bases had no gene match. The CDR3 is made up of 17 amino acids. CDR3 residues: CASRGLAGGVSSYEQYF. The CDR3 region has the DNA TGTGCCAGCAGGGGACTAGCGGGGGGCGTGAGCTCCTACGAGCAGTACTTC.

Only one count was recorded for this clone. The rearrangement joins TRBV30 to TRBJ2-7; tentative D call: TRBD2 (6 bases). V shed 8 bases and J shed 2 bases, with 19 bases lying between them. Germline lookup yields CDR1 GTSNPN and CDR2 SVGIG (reference sequence). The CDR3 spans 14 residues. CDR3 sequence (DNA): TGTGCCCTCCGGTCGGGACTCTTTCCCTACGAGCAGTACTTC. It specifies CALRSGLFPYEQYF.

The chain couples TRBV29-1 to TRBJ1-4, with TRBD1 matching over 9 bases. With V trimmed by 6 bases and J by 8 bases, 7 bases remained unmatched. The germline V gene has CDR1 SQVTM and CDR2 ANQGSEA. The CDR3 has 13 amino acids. The CDR3 is CSVVQGAEEKLFF. The CDR3 DNA follows: TGCAGCGTCGTACAGGGGGCTGAGGAAAAACTGTTTTTT.

The chain combines TRBV4-2 with TRBJ2-7; 7 positions match TRBD1. With 1 base clipped from V and 2 bases from J, the junction kept 5 bases outside the gene matches. There are 15 residues in the CDR3. Per germline, CDR1 LGHNA and CDR2 YNFKEQ. CDR3 loop: CASSQGGDSTYEQYF. CDR3 bases: TGTGCCAGCAGCCAAGGAGGGGACAGTACCTACGAGCAGTACTTC.

The V gene is TRBV3-1 (or the pseudogene TRBV3-2), the J gene TRBJ2-2; D gene uncertain. The CDR3 extends over 14 amino acids. V was cut by 3 bases and J by 0 bases, with 5 bases left in between. CDR1 is LGHDT and CDR2 is YNNKEL in the germline V gene (reference sequence). The CDR3 nucleotides are TGTGCCAGCAGCCAGGGCACGAACACCGGGGAGCTGTTTTTT. Translation gives CASSQGTNTGELFF.

J is TRBJ1-2 and V is TRBV27, with 7 bases that match TRBD1. This CDR3 has 15 residues. Germline V gene lookup returns CDR1 MNHEY and CDR2 SMNVEV (reference sequence). V gave up 7 bases and J gave up 6 bases; unmatched junction bases: 14. CDR3 in amino acids: CASTPSPGQEDGYTF. CDR3 DNA sequence: TGTGCCAGCACTCCCTCCCCAGGACAGGAGGATGGCTACACCTTC.

This clone was detected a few times. The J gene is TRBJ2-7, the V gene TRBV4-3; a possible D gene is TRBD2 (6 bases). V was cut by 3 bases and J by 2 bases, with 20 bases left in between. This CDR3 region has 17 residues. Germline loops: CDR1 LGHNA, CDR2 YSLEER. DNA of the CDR3: TGCGCCAGCAGCCAGGGTCTACTGTTAGCGGAGACCTACGAGCAGTACTTC. It translates to CASSQGLLLAETYEQYF.

This chain connects TRBV2 to TRBJ1-2; D perhaps matches TRBD1 (5 bases). From germline, CDR1 is SNHLY and CDR2 FYNNEI. The CDR3 consists of 16 residues. V was shortened by 6 bases and J by 7 bases, with 24 bases between the two germline ends. CDR3: CASRQGAREGVSGYTF. CDR3 coding DNA: TGTGCCAGCAGGCAAGGTGCCAGGGAAGGAGTTAGTGGCTACACCTTC.

The chain is built from TRBV7-3 and TRBJ2-5; TRBD2 agrees at 7 bases. This CDR3 is built from 13 residues. With 4 bases clipped from V and 1 base from J, the junction kept 0 bases outside the gene matches. Germline V gene lookup returns CDR1 SGHTA and CDR2 FQGTGA. CDR3 residues: CASSWGGQETQYF. The CDR3 nucleotides are TGTGCCAGCAGCTGGGGGGGCCAAGAGACCCAGTACTTC.

The V gene is TRBV5-1, the J gene TRBJ2-5; TRBD2 might be the D (6 bases). The germline V gene has CDR1 SGHRS and CDR2 YFSETQ. V lost 4 bases and J 5 bases, leaving 24 bases between the germline ends. The CDR3 sequence is 17 residues long. In nucleotides, the CDR3 is TGCGCCAGCAGCGACTCTGCGGGGACCCTCCTCATGGAGACCCAGTACTTC. The encoded protein is CASSDSAGTLLMETQYF.

In its sample, this clone was seen once. The chain has TRBV6-4 and TRBJ1-5, with 12 positions matching TRBD1. CDR1 is MRHNA and CDR2 is SNTAGT in the germline V gene. With 4 bases clipped from V and 7 bases from J, the junction kept 11 bases outside the gene matches. This CDR3 contains 17 residues. CDR3 DNA: TGTGCCAGCAGTGCGCTCCGGGACAGGGGGCCGGGACAGCCCCAGCATTTT. This encodes CASSALRDRGPGQPQHF.